This T cell receptor beta chain was captured by sequencing in a study of cytomegalovirus exposure and HLA in healthy donors. V was pared by 0 bases and J by 4 bases, with 7 bases between. Germline V gene sequence: CDR1 PRHDT, CDR2 FYEKMQ (reference sequence). This CDR3 has 14 amino acids. No record exists of this donor's CMV serostatus. Overall study results and limits: Being productive about 87% or about 30% of the time was typical of most TCR beta V segments in an earlier analysis. What was likely a sequencing artifact was a cluster of highly shared sequence variants.

Concerning this clone: Antigen specificity is unknown.

Primers included in the PCR were 60 Vbeta and 13 Jbeta primers. Produced via immunoSEQ multiplex PCR; TCRdb's table is partial and in-frame only. The table has 110,000 or so clones, 74% seen once. This receptor was taken from a human donor in good health. The material sequenced was PBMCs. The chain employs TRBV13 and TRBJ1-3; D is undetermined. The CDR3 reads CASSLGYSGNTIYF. As DNA, the CDR3 is TGTGCCAGCAGCTTAGGGTATTCGGGAAACACCATATATTTT.